This TCR beta chain was identified during a study of T cells after yellow fever vaccination. The table lists this clonotype with a few counts. The V gene end was trimmed by 5 bases and the J gene end by 11 bases; junction bases not matched to a gene: 13. This CDR3 is 15 amino acids long. Germline CDR1 is SEHNR and CDR2 is FQNEAQ (reference sequence). MiXCR, applied by TCRdb to the 5' RACE reads, yields one record per CDR3 protein. This sample carries 65,000 to 90,000 distinct CDR3 sequences, roughly 15% of them seen once, and the ten largest clones take 20% to 25%. The rearrangement uses TRBV7-9 and TRBJ2-2; 8 bases agree with TRBD2. This receptor was obtained from a man younger than 35 who received the YFV17D yellow fever vaccine. The source was CD8+ T cells not binding an NS4B(214-222) dextramer, sorted from PBMCs, collected 20 to 25 days after the first yellow fever vaccination. CDR3 sequence (DNA): TGTGCCAGCAGCGAGACTAGCGCCACGCCTCCAGAGCTGTTTTTT. Amino acid sequence: CASSETSATPPELFF.